A selection of T cell receptor beta chains follows, all from one sample in a study of blood T cell repertoires in COVID-19. Using immunoSEQ multiplex PCR, the repertoire was profiled, and TCRdb retains in-frame clones only, with some absent. The table includes over 90,000 clones, roughly 80% detected once. The source material was peripheral blood. These receptors all come from a man at least 80 years old with active or convalescent COVID-19. The CDR3 runs from the conserved cysteine through the conserved F or W. D genes are given only for firm matches. Only part of the rows carry a size: once, few, many, or a class if the clone is expanded.

>-|TRBJ2-5|-|TRBV19
CASSQSAGSETQYF
>-|TRBJ2-3|-|TRBV9
CASSSGTSGDTQYF
>-|TRBJ1-1|-|TRBV6-2/TRBV6-3
CASSYSTAVVGTEAFF
>-|TRBJ1-5|-|TRBV10-3
CATRTDTGPSNQPQHF
>-|TRBJ1-4|TRBD1|TRBV3-1/TRBV3-2
CASSQEDRGGLFF
>-|TRBJ1-2|-|TRBV3-1/TRBV3-2
CASSQGSGGGYTF
>-|TRBJ1-5|TRBD1|TRBV19
CASKRDRTSNQPQHF
>-|TRBJ2-5|TRBD2|TRBV5-1
CASSHGYPSGLVSETQYF
>-|TRBJ2-5|-|TRBV18
CASSPGQTSETQYF
>-|TRBJ1-5|TRBD1|TRBV27
CASSPTGGWGQPQHF
>-|TRBJ2-3|TRBD2|TRBV5-1
CASSLAGLATDTQYF
>once|TRBJ1-3|-|TRBV6-1
CASSENTGHSGNTIYF
>-|TRBJ2-1|-|TRBV10-3
CAISDFAGSEDEQFF
>once|TRBJ2-7|TRBD1|TRBV15
CATSRDGQGVEQYF
>once|TRBJ2-3|-|TRBV11-2
CASSLPPGNTQYF
>-|TRBJ2-4|TRBD1|TRBV7-9
CASSLEAGGLGNIQYF
>-|TRBJ1-4|-|TRBV7-9
CASSLAATNEKLFF
>-|TRBJ1-2|TRBD1|TRBV28
CASSLEGQGNYGYTF
>-|TRBJ1-5|-|TRBV3-1/TRBV3-2
CASSRDRGRGINQPQHF
>-|TRBJ1-2|-|TRBV2
CASSPSGDSYGYTF
>-|TRBJ1-4|-|TRBV7-4
CASSPMAGTYDLKLFF
>few|TRBJ1-5|TRBD1|TRBV6-4
CASSDPGRGQHQPQHF
>-|TRBJ2-3|TRBD1|TRBV5-1
CASSLVGQLSDTQYF